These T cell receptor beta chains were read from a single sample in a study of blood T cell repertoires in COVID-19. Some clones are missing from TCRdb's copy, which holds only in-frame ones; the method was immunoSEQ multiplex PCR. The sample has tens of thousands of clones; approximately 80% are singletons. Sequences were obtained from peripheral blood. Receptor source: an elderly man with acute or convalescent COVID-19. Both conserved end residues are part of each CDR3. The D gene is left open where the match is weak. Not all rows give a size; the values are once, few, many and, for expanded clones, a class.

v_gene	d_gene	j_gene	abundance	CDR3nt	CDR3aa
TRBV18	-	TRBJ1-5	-	TGTGCCAGCTCACCCTTGGAGCGAGCTCTAGGCAATCAGCCCCAGCATTTT	CASSPLERALGNQPQHF
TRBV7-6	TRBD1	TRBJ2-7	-	TGTGCCAGCAGCGTAACAGGGGACGAGCAGTACTTC	CASSVTGDEQYF
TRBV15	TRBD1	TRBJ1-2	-	TGTGCCACCAGCACCCGGACAGGGATTGACTATGGCTACACCTTC	CATSTRTGIDYGYTF
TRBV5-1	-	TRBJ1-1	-	TGCGCCAGCAGCTTGGTAGGAGGACAGTCAAGTGAAGCTTTCTTT	CASSLVGGQSSEAFF
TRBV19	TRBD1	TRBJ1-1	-	TGTGCCAGTAGTATGGGGGCCGGACAGGAGAACACTGAAGCTTTCTTT	CASSMGAGQENTEAFF
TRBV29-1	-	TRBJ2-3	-	TGCAGCGTCCGGACAGAGCGCACAGATACGCAGTATTTT	CSVRTERTDTQYF
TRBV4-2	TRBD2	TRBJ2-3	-	TGTGCCAGCAGCCACGGTTGGACTAGCGGGGGGGCTCGATATACGCAGTATTTT	CASSHGWTSGGARYTQYF
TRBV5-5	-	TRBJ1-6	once	TGTGCCAGCAGTCTTGTATCTGGGACAAAAGAATCCTCCTATAATTCACCCCTCCACTTT	CASSLVSGTKESSYNSPLHF
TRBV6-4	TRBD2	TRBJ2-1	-	TGTGCCAGCAGTGTGGCGGGAGGTCCCTACAATGAGCAGTTCTTC	CASSVAGGPYNEQFF
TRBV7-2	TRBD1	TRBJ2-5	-	TGTGCCAGCAGCTCCCCGGGGACAGGCGGTTTAAGGACCCAGTACTTC	CASSSPGTGGLRTQYF
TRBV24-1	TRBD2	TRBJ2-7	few	TGTGCCACCTCCCCAGGGAGGGGAGGTGACGAGCAGTACTTC	CATSPGRGGDEQYF
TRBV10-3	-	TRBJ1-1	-	TGTGCCATCAGTGAGTCAGGGGTCAGGATGAACACTGAAGCTTTCTTT	CAISESGVRMNTEAFF
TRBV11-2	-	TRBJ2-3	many	TGTGCCAGCAGCCCTAAGGGAGGCCCCACAGATACGCAGTATTTT	CASSPKGGPTDTQYF
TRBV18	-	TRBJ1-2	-	TGTGCCAGCTCACCCCGCGGGCGGGCTAACTATGGCTACACCTTC	CASSPRGRANYGYTF
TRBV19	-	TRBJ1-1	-	TGTGCCGTCGGACATTTTGACACTGAAGCTTTCTTT	CAVGHFDTEAFF
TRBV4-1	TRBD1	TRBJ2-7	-	TGCGCCAGCAGCCTAGGACAGGGGGTTTACGAGCAGTACTTC	CASSLGQGVYEQYF
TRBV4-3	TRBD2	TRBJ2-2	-	TGCGCCAGCAGCCAACTAGCGGGGGGGCAATTTAACACCGGGGAGCTGTTTTTT	CASSQLAGGQFNTGELFF
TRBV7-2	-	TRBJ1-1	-	TGTGCCAGCAGCTTAGCGCTAAGGAACACTGAAGCTTTCTTT	CASSLALRNTEAFF
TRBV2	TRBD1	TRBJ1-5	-	TGTGCCAGCGGACCGGAGGACAGGAGCAATCAGCCCCAGCATTTT	CASGPEDRSNQPQHF
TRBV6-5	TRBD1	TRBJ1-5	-	TGTGCCAGCAGTAATACAGGGGGCCTTCAGCCCCAGCATTTT	CASSNTGGLQPQHF
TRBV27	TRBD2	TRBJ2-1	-	TGTGCCAGCACCTCGGGGGGGACCTACAATGAGCAGTTCTTC	CASTSGGTYNEQFF
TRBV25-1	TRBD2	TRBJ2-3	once	TGTGCCAGCAGTGAACATCGGGGGGAAGATACGCAGTATTTT	CASSEHRGEDTQYF
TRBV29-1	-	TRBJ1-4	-	TGCAGCGTTGTAGTGACGGGAAATGAAAAACTGTTTTTT	CSVVVTGNEKLFF
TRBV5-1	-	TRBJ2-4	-	TGCGCCAGCAGCTTGGGGAACAGCCGTCTAGCCAAAAACATTCAGTACTTC	CASSLGNSRLAKNIQYF
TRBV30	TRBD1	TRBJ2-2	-	TGTGCCTGGAGCCAGGTACAGGGGGCCAGGGAGCTGTTTTTT	CAWSQVQGARELFF
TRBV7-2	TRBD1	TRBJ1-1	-	TGTGCCAGCAGGCCGCAGGGGGGGAACACTGAAGCTTTCTTT	CASRPQGGNTEAFF
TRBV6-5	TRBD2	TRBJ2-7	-	TGTGCCAGCAGCCTACTAGCGGGGGGGATCTACGAGCAGTACTTC	CASSLLAGGIYEQYF
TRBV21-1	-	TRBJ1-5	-	TGTGCCAGCAGCGGTTCAGGCACCAACCATAGCAATCAGCCCCAGCATTTT	CASSGSGTNHSNQPQHF
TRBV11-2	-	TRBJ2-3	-	TGTGCCAGCAGCTCCTTACTCTTCCGGGGAGATACGCAGTATTTT	CASSSLLFRGDTQYF
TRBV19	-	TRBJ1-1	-	TGTGCCACTACTGGGGGGGGCTTGGCCACTGAAGCTTTCTTT	CATTGGGLATEAFF
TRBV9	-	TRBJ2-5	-	TGTGCCAGCAGGGGGCGCGACCCTCAAGAGACCCAGTACTTC	CASRGRDPQETQYF
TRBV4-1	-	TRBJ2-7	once	TGCGCCAGCAGCCGAGCAATGGGACAACCCTACGAGCAGTACTTC	CASSRAMGQPYEQYF
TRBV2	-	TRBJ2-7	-	TGTGCCAGCAGTGAATTTGTAGCCTACGAGCAGTACTTC	CASSEFVAYEQYF